This record looks at one TCR beta chain sequence and its context. Germline assignment: CDR1 MNHEY and CDR2 SVGAGI. This CDR3 is built from 14 residues. Trimming pared 7 bases from V and 9 bases from J, leaving 19 bases between. Study processing details: Scientists estimated how many nucleated cells there were by amplifying reference gene primers. Using immunoSEQ multiplex PCR, the repertoire was profiled, and TCRdb retains in-frame clones only, with some absent. For V, J and clone size, that table is used; D and trimming come from the DNA. The sample holds approximately 200,000 clones; roughly 80% are singletons and the top ten take about 7.4%. The sample originates from a study of blood T cell repertoires in COVID-19.

This chain uses TRBV6-5 with TRBJ2-1; maybe TRBD1 (5 bases). The sequenced sample was peripheral blood. The clonotype originates from a woman aged 50 to 65 with acute or convalescent COVID-19. The CDR3 sequence: CASNPLGSQGEQFF. The CDR3 DNA reads as TGTGCCAGCAATCCTCTAGGAAGTCAGGGTGAGCAGTTCTTC.